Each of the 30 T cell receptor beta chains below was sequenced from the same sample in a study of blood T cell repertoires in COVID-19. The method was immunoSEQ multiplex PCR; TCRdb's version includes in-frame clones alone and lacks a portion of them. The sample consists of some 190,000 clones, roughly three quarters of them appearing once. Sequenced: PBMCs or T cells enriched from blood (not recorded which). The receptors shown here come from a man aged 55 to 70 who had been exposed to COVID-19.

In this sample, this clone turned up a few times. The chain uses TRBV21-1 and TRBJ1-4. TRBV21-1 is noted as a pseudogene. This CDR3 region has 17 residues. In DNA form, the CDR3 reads TGTGCCAGCAGCAAAGCGGAGGGCTGTTCCACTAATGAAAAACTGTTTTTT. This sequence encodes CASSKAEGCSTNEKLFF.

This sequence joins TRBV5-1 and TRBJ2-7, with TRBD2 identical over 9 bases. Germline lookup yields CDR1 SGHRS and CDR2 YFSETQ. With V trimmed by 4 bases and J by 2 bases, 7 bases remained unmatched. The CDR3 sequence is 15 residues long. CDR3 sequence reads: CASSQSSGATYEQYF. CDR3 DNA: TGCGCCAGCAGCCAGTCTAGCGGGGCTACCTACGAGCAGTACTTC. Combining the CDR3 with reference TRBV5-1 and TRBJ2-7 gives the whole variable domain KAGVTQTPRYLIKTRGQQVTLSCSPISGHRSVSWYQQTPGQGLQFLFEYFSETQRNKGNFPGRFSGRQFSNSRSEMNVSTLELGDSALYLCASSQSSGATYEQYFGPGTRLTVT.

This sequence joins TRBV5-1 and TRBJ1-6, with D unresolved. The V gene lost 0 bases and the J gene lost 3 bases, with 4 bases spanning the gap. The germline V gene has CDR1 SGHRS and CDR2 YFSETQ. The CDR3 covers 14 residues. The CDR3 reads CASSLDSYNSPLHF. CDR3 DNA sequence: TGCGCCAGCAGCTTGGACAGCTATAATTCACCCCTCCACTTT. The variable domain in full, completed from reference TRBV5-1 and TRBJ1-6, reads KAGVTQTPRYLIKTRGQQVTLSCSPISGHRSVSWYQQTPGQGLQFLFEYFSETQRNKGNFPGRFSGRQFSNSRSEMNVSTLELGDSALYLCASSLDSYNSPLHFGNGTRLTVT.

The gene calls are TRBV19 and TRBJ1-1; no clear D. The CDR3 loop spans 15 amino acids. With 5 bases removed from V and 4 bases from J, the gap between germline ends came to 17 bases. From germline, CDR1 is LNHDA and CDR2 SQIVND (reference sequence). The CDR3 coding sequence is TGTGCCAGTAGTCCAAGCAGCGCTCATGGCACTGAAGCTTTCTTT. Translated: CASSPSSAHGTEAFF.

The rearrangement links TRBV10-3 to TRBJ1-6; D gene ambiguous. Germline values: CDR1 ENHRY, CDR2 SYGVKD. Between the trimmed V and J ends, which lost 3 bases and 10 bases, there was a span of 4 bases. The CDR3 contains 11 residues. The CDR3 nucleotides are TGTGCCATCAGTGACGGGTCACCCCTCCACTTT. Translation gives CAISDGSPLHF.

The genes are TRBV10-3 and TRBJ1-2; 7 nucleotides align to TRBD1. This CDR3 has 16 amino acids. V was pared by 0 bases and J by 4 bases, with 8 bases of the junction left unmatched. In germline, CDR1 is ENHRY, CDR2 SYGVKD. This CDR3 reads CAISESKYDRAYGYTF. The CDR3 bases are TGTGCCATCAGTGAGTCGAAATATGACAGGGCCTATGGCTACACCTTC.

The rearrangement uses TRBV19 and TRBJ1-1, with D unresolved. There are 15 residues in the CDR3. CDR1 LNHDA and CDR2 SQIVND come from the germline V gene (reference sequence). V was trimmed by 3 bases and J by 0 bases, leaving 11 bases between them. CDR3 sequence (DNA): TGTGCCAGTAGTATGCAGTTTCGCATGAACACTGAAGCTTTCTTT. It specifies CASSMQFRMNTEAFF.

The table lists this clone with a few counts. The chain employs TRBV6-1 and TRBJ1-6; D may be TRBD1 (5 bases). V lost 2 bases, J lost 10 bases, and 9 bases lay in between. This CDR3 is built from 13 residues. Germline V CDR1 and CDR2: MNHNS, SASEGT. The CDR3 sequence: CASSEQGDSPLHF. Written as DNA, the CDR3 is TGTGCCAGCAGTGAACAGGGTGACTCACCCCTCCACTTT.

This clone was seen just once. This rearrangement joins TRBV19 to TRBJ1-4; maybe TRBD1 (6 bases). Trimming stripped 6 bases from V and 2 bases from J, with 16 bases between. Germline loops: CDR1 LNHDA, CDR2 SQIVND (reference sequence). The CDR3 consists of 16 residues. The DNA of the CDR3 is TGTGCCAGTAGGTCGGGCTTTCAGGGGACTAATGAAAAACTGTTTTTT. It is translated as CASRSGFQGTNEKLFF. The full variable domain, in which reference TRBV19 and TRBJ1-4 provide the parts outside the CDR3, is DGGITQSPKYLFRKEGQNVTLSCEQNLNHDAMYWYRQDPGQGLRLIYYSQIVNDFQKGDIAEGYSVSREKKESFPLTVTSAQKNPTAFYLCASRSGFQGTNEKLFFGSGTQLSVL.

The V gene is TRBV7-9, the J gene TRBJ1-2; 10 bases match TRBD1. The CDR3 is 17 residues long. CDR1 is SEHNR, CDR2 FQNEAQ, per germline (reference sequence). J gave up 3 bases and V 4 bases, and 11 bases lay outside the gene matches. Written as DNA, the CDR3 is TGTGCCAGCAGCTCAACCGGGACAGGGGCTCGTCACTATGGCTACACCTTC. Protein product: CASSSTGTGARHYGYTF.

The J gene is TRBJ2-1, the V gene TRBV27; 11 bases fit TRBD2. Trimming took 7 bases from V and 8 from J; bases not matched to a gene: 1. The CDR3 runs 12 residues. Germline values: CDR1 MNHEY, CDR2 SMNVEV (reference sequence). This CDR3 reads CASTGLADEQFF. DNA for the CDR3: TGTGCCAGCACGGGACTAGCGGATGAGCAGTTCTTC.

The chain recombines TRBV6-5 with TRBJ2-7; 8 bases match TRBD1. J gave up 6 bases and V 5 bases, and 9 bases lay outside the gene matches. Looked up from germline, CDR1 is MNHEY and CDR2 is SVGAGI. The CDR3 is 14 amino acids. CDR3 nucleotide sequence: TGTGCCAGCAGTCTGACAGGGGAGAACGTCGAGCAGTACTTC. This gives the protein CASSLTGENVEQYF.

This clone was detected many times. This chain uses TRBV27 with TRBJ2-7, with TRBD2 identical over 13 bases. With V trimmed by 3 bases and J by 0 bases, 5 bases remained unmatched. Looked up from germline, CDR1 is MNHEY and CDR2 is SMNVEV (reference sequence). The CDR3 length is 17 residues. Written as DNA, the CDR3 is TGTGCCAGCAGTTTTAGGACTAGCGGGAGAACCTCCTACGAGCAGTACTTC. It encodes CASSFRTSGRTSYEQYF.

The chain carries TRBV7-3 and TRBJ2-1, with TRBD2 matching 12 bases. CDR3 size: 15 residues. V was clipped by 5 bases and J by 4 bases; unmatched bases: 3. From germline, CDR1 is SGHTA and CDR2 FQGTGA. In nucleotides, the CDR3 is TGTGCCAGCAGCCTAGCGGGGGGGTTTTACAATGAGCAGTTCTTC. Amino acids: CASSLAGGFYNEQFF.

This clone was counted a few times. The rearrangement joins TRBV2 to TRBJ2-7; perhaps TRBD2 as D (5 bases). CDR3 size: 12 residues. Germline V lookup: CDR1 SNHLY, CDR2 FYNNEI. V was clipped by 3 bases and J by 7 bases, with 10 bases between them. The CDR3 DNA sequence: TGTGCCAGCAGTGATACGGGGTGGGAGCAGTACTTC. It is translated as CASSDTGWEQYF.

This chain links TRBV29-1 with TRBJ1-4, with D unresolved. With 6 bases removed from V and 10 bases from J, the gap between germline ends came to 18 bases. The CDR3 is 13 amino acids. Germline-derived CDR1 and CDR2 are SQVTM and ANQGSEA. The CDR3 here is CSVIMTGMGKLFF. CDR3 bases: TGCAGCGTGATCATGACGGGGATGGGAAAACTGTTTTTT.

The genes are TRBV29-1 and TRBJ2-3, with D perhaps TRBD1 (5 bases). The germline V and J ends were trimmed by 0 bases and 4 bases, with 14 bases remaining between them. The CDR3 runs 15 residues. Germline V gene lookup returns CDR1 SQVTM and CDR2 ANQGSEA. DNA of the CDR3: TGCAGCGTTGAAGATCAAGGCAGGGCCCCAGATACGCAGTATTTT. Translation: CSVEDQGRAPDTQYF.

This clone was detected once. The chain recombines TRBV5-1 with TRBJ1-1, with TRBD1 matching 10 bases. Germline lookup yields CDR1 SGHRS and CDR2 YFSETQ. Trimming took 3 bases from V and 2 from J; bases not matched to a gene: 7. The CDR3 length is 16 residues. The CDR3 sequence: CASSSAGQGLNTEAFF. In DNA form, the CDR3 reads TGCGCCAGCAGCTCCGCGGGACAGGGGCTTAACACTGAAGCTTTCTTT.

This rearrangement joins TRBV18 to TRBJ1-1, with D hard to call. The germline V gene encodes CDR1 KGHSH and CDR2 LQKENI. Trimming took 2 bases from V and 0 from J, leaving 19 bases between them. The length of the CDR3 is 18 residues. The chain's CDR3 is CASSPFFRTATMNTEAFF. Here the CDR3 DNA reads TGTGCCAGCTCACCATTCTTTCGAACAGCTACCATGAACACTGAAGCTTTCTTT.

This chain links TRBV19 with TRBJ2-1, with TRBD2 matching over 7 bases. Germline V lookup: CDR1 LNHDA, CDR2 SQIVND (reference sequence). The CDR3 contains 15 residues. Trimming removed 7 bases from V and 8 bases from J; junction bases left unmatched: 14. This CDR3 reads CASTLGGGPFDEQFF. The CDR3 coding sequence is TGTGCCAGTACCCTTGGGGGAGGGCCGTTTGATGAGCAGTTCTTC. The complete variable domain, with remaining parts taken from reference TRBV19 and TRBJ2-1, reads DGGITQSPKYLFRKEGQNVTLSCEQNLNHDAMYWYRQDPGQGLRLIYYSQIVNDFQKGDIAEGYSVSREKKESFPLTVTSAQKNPTAFYLCASTLGGGPFDEQFFGPGTRLTVL.

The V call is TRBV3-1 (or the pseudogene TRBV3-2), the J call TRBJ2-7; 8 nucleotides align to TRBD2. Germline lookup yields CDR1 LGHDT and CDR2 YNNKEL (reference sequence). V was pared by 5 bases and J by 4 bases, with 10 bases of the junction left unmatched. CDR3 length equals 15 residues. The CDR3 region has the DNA TGTGCCAGCAGCAACAGCGGGAGCTTAGTTTACGAGCAGTACTTC. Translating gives CASSNSGSLVYEQYF.

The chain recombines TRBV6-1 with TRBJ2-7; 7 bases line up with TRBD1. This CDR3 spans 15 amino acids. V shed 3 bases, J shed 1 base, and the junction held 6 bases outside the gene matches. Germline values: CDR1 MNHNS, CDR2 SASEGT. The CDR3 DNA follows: TGTGCCAGCAGTGATCGACAGGGACGGTCCTACGAGCAGTACTTC. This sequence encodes CASSDRQGRSYEQYF.

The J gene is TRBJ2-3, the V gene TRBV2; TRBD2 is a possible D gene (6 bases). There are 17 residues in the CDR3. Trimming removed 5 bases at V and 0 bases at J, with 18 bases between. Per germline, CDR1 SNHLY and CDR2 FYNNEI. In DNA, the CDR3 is TGTGCCAGCAGTCGCTCCCCTAGCGCGTTAAGCACAGATACGCAGTATTTT. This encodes CASSRSPSALSTDTQYF.

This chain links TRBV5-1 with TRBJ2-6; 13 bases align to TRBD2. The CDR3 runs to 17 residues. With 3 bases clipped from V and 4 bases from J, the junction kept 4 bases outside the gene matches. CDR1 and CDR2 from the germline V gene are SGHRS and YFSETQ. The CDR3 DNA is TGCGCCAGCAGCTCAGGACTAGCGGGAGCCGGGGCCAACGTCCTGACTTTC. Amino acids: CASSSGLAGAGANVLTF.

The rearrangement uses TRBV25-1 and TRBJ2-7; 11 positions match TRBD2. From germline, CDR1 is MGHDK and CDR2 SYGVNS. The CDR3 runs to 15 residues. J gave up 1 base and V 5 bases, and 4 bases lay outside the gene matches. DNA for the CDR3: TGTGCCAGCAGTAAAACTAGCGGGAGATCCTACGAGCAGTACTTC. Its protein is CASSKTSGRSYEQYF.

This CDR3 reads CASSLGFRGQGARELFF. CDR3 DNA sequence: TGTGCCAGCAGCTTAGGATTTCGGGGACAGGGGGCCAGGGAGCTGTTTTTT. V gene TRBV7-2 combines with J gene TRBJ2-2; 12 nucleotides agree with TRBD1. The CDR3 covers 17 residues. CDR1 is SGHTA, CDR2 FQGNSA, per germline. Unmatched junction bases numbered 9, after V lost 1 base and J lost 9 bases.

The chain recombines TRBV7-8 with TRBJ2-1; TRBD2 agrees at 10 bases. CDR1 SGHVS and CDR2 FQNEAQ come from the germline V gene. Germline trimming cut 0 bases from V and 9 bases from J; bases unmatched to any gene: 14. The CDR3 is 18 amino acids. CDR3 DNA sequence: TGTGCCAGCAGCTTAGCATGGGCTAGCGGGAGCCCTATCTCTGAGCAGTTCTTC. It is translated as CASSLAWASGSPISEQFF.

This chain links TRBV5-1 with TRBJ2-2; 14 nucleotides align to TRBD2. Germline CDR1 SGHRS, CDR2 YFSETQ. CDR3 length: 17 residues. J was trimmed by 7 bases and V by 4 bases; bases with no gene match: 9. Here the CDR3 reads CASSAKTSGRESGELFF. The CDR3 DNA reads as TGCGCCAGCAGCGCTAAGACTAGCGGGAGGGAAAGCGGGGAGCTGTTTTTT.

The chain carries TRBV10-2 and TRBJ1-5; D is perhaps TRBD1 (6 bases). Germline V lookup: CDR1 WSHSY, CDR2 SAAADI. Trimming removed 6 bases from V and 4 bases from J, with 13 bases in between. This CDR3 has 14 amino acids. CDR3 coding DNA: TGCGCCAGCAGGGATACAGGGTGGAATCAGCCCCAGCATTTT. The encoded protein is CASRDTGWNQPQHF.

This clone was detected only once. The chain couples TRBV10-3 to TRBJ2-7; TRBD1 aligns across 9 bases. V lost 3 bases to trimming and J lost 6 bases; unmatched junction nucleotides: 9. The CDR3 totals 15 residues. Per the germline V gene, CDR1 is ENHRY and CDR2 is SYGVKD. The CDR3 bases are TGTGCCATCAGTGACCTGGGACAGGGTCTGATCGAGCAGTACTTC. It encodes CAISDLGQGLIEQYF.